The 16 T cell receptor beta chains listed next were all sequenced from one sample in a study of siplizumab effects on memory and regulatory T cells. Sequenced by immunoSEQ multiplex PCR; TCRdb stores in-frame clones only, minus some. The sample comprises 70,000 or so clones, about 89% of which are singletons, and around 29% rests with the top ten. Material for sequencing was CD8+ T cells sorted from blood. Every receptor here comes from a human donor in good health.

The chain recombines TRBV27 with TRBJ2-7, with TRBD2 as a possible D gene (6 bases). Germline CDR1 is MNHEY and CDR2 is SMNVEV (reference sequence). The CDR3 is 14 residues long. The ends were cut back, 2 bases at V and 3 bases at J, with 11 bases in the middle. In DNA, the CDR3 is TGTGCCAGCAGTTTAGATGGGGGGAACTACGAGCAGTACTTC. Protein: CASSLDGGNYEQYF.

In its sample, this clone was seen a few times. V usage is TRBV2 and J usage is TRBJ2-6; 11 positions agree with TRBD2. Germline loops: CDR1 SNHLY, CDR2 FYNNEI. CDR3 size: 18 residues. The V gene end was trimmed by 6 bases and the J gene end by 4 bases; junction bases not matched to a gene: 11. This chain's CDR3 is CASSVAGGIFSGANVLTF. The DNA of the CDR3 is TGTGCCAGCAGCGTAGCGGGAGGGATTTTCAGCGGGGCCAACGTCCTGACTTTC.

The chain recombines TRBV7-3 with TRBJ2-1; no definite D call. V dropped 2 bases and J dropped 0 bases, with 11 bases sitting between them. The length of the CDR3 is 16 residues. The germline CDR1 and CDR2 sequences are SGHTA and FQGTGA. The CDR3 DNA reads as TGTGCCAGCAGCTTAGTAGGTGGCGCCTCCTACAATGAGCAGTTCTTC. It yields the protein CASSLVGGASYNEQFF. The variable domain in full, with the rest retrieved from reference TRBV7-3 and TRBJ2-1, is GAGVSQTPSNKVTEKGKYVELRCDPISGHTALYWYRQSLGQGPEFLIYFQGTGAADDSGLPNDRFFAVRPEGSVSTLKIQRTERGDSAVYLCASSLVGGASYNEQFFGPGTRLTVL.

The V and J genes are TRBV5-6 and TRBJ2-1; 9 bases are shared with TRBD2. CDR1 SGHDT and CDR2 YYEEEE come from the germline V gene. The junction had 5 bases not matched to a gene; V was cut back by 0 bases and J by 7 bases. The CDR3 runs to 15 residues. CDR3 loop: CASSLGGSGRNEQFF. CDR3 sequence (DNA): TGTGCCAGCAGCTTGGGTGGTAGCGGGAGAAATGAGCAGTTCTTC.

V and J are TRBV28 and TRBJ2-7; 7 bases agree with TRBD1. The CDR3 length is 16 residues. Germline assignment: CDR1 MDHEN and CDR2 SYDVKM. With V trimmed by 5 bases and J by 3 bases, 13 bases remained unmatched. The CDR3 sequence is CASSAADRLHLYEQYF. The CDR3 region has the DNA TGTGCCAGCAGTGCGGCGGACAGGTTGCATCTCTACGAGCAGTACTTC.

The gene calls are TRBV5-1 and TRBJ2-1, with 8 nucleotides matching TRBD1. J was trimmed by 9 bases and V by 0 bases; bases with no gene match: 8. Germline V gene data show CDR1 as SGHRS and CDR2 as YFSETQ. This CDR3 contains 15 residues. Here the CDR3 DNA reads TGCGCCAGCAGCTTGGGACAGGGGCATAGGACTGAGCAGTTCTTC. This codes for CASSLGQGHRTEQFF.

This chain connects TRBV7-8 to TRBJ2-1; 13 bases fit TRBD2. The CDR3 length is 15 residues. Germline V lookup: CDR1 SGHVS, CDR2 FQNEAQ. The V gene end was trimmed by 1 base and the J gene end by 10 bases; junction bases not matched to a gene: 4. The CDR3 is CASSLVGLAGDEQFF. The CDR3 region has the DNA TGTGCCAGCAGCTTAGTAGGACTAGCGGGGGACGAGCAGTTCTTC. Full variable domain (remainder filled in from reference TRBV7-8 and TRBJ2-1): GAGVSQSPRYKVAKRGQDVALRCDPISGHVSLFWYQQALGQGPEFLTYFQNEAQLDKSGLPSDRFFAERPEGSVSTLKIQRTQQEDSAVYLCASSLVGLAGDEQFFGPGTRLTVL.

The chain has TRBV25-1 and TRBJ2-7; the D is unclear. The CDR3 runs to 11 residues. The V and J ends lost 2 bases and 6 bases respectively, with 5 bases between them. CDR1 MGHDK and CDR2 SYGVNS come from the germline V gene. CDR3 in amino acids: CASSEVPEQYF. For the CDR3, the DNA is TGTGCCAGCAGTGAAGTACCCGAGCAGTACTTC.

The sample holds one count of this clone. The rearrangement uses TRBV5-1 and TRBJ1-1; no definite D call. This CDR3 spans 15 amino acids. Germline loops: CDR1 SGHRS, CDR2 YFSETQ. V was shortened by 1 base and J by 2 bases, with 12 bases between the two germline ends. DNA for the CDR3: TGCGCCAGCAGCTTGACGCGGACTCAAAACACTGAAGCTTTCTTT. Protein sequence: CASSLTRTQNTEAFF.

The chain links TRBV28 to TRBJ1-2, with D perhaps matching TRBD1 (6 bases). V was shortened by 10 bases and J by 4 bases, with 22 bases between the two germline ends. CDR1 is MDHEN and CDR2 is SYDVKM in the germline V gene. This CDR3 is built from 15 residues. CDR3 sequence: CATYDSGTLVYGYTF. As DNA, the CDR3 is TGTGCCACATATGATTCCGGGACACTGGTCTATGGCTACACCTTC.

The table lists this clone with a count of one. The chain combines TRBV27 with TRBJ2-5, with a tentative D call TRBD2 (5 bases). V lost 3 bases, J lost 3 bases, and 8 bases lay in between. The CDR3 contains 13 residues. Germline lookup yields CDR1 MNHEY and CDR2 SMNVEV (reference sequence). CDR3: CASSLRAEETQYF. The DNA of the CDR3 is TGTGCCAGCAGTTTGCGGGCGGAAGAGACCCAGTACTTC.

This chain joins TRBV6-1 and TRBJ1-5, with D uncertain. Trimming removed 0 bases at V and 4 bases at J, with 13 bases between. The CDR3 extends over 16 amino acids. Germline lookup yields CDR1 MNHNS and CDR2 SASEGT. CDR3 sequence: CASSEAEGWVNQPQHF. The CDR3 DNA reads TGTGCCAGCAGTGAAGCGGAAGGGTGGGTGAATCAGCCCCAGCATTTT.

V usage is TRBV4-1 and J usage is TRBJ2-1; TRBD2 matches at 7 bases. The CDR3 runs to 16 residues. Germline V lookup: CDR1 MGHRA, CDR2 YSYEKL. V shed 4 bases, J shed 4 bases, and the junction held 10 bases outside the gene matches. CDR3 nucleotides: TGCGCCAGCAGCCCCCTGGATAGCGGGTTATACAATGAGCAGTTCTTC. It specifies CASSPLDSGLYNEQFF.

The chain uses TRBV19 and TRBJ2-7; possibly TRBD2 for D (5 bases). V was cut by 3 bases and J by 2 bases, with 11 bases left in between. CDR1 LNHDA and CDR2 SQIVND come from the germline V gene (reference sequence). The CDR3 totals 14 residues. The CDR3 bases are TGTGCCAGTAGTATTGGCGGAGGCACCTACGAGCAGTACTTC. This translates into CASSIGGGTYEQYF.

The chain employs TRBV2 and TRBJ2-3, with D possibly matching TRBD2 (5 bases). This CDR3 is built from 15 residues. In germline, CDR1 is SNHLY, CDR2 FYNNEI. Trimming cost V 1 base and J 1 base, with 9 bases left between them. The CDR3 region has the DNA TGTGCCAGCAGTGAAGTTGTGGAGGGCACAGATACGCAGTATTTT. Translation gives CASSEVVEGTDTQYF.

V is TRBV6-1 and J is TRBJ2-7, with D possibly called TRBD1 or TRBD2 (5 bases each). Looked up from germline, CDR1 is MNHNS and CDR2 is SASEGT. V shed 0 bases and J shed 11 bases, with 11 bases lying between them. This CDR3 spans 12 amino acids. For the CDR3, the DNA is TGTGCCAGCAGTGAAGCGTTCGGGGCCGAGTACTTC. Translating gives CASSEAFGAEYF.